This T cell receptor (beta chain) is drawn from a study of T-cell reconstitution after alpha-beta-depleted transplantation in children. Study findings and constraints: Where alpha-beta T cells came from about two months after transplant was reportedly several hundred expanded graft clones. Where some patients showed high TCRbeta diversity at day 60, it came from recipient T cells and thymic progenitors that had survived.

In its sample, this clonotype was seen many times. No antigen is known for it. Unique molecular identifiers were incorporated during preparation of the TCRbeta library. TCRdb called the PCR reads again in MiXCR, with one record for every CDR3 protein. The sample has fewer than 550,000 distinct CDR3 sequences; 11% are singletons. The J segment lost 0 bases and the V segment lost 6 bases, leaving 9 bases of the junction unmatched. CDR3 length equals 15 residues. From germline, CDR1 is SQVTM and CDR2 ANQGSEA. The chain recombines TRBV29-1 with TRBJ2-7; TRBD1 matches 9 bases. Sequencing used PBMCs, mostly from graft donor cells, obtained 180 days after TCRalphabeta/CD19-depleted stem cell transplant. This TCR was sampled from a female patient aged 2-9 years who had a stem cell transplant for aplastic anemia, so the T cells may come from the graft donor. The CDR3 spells CSVAAGQGLSYEQYF. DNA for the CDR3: TGCAGCGTAGCGGCGGGACAGGGCCTCTCCTACGAGCAGTACTTC.